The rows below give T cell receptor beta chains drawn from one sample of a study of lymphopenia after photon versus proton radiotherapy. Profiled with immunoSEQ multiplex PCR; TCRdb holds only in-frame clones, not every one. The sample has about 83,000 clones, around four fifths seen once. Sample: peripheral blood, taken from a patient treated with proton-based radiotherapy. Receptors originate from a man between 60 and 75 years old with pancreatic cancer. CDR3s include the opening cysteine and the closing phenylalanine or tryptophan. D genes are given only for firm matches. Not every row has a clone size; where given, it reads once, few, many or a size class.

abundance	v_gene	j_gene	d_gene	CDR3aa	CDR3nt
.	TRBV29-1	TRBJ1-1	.	CSVHGQRNTEAFF	TGCAGCGTCCATGGACAGAGGAACACTGAAGCTTTCTTT
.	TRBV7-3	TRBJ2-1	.	CASSPQGESYSAYNEQFF	TGTGCCAGCAGCCCCCAGGGAGAGAGCTACTCAGCCTACAATGAGCAGTTCTTC
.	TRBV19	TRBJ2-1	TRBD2	CASSILAGDYNEQFF	TGTGCCAGTAGTATTCTAGCGGGGGACTACAATGAGCAGTTCTTC
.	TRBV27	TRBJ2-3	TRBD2	CASYTGGQVDTQYF	TGTGCCAGCTACACGGGGGGGCAGGTAGATACGCAGTATTTT
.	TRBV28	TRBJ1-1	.	CASSLFTGRSEAFF	TGTGCCAGCAGTTTATTTACAGGGAGGAGTGAAGCTTTCTTT
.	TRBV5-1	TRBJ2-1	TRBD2	CASSSTSGMNNEQFF	TGCGCCAGCAGCTCTACTAGCGGGATGAACAATGAGCAGTTCTTC
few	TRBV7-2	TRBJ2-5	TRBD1	CASRSGQGLETQYF	TGTGCCAGCAGGTCGGGACAGGGCTTAGAGACCCAGTACTTC
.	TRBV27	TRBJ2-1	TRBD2	CASSTRLLAANEQFF	TGTGCCAGCAGTACTCGATTACTAGCGGCGAACGAGCAGTTCTTC
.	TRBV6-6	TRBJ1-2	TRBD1	CASDRASNYGYTF	TGTGCCAGCGACAGGGCCTCTAACTATGGCTACACCTTC
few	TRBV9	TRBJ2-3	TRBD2	CASSPRGDGGTQYF	TGTGCCAGCAGCCCCCGGGGGGACGGTGGTACGCAGTATTTT
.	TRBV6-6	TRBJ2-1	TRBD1	CASSFGQGITNEQFF	TGTGCCAGCAGTTTTGGACAGGGTATTACAAATGAGCAGTTCTTC
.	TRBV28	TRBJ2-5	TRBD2	CASSSPRLAGGRTETQYF	TGTGCCAGCAGTTCCCCCCGGTTGGCGGGAGGGCGGACGGAGACCCAGTACTTC
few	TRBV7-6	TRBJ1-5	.	CASSLAGVGQPQHF	TGTGCCAGCAGCTTAGCAGGGGTTGGGCAGCCCCAGCATTTT
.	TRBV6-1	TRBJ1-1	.	CASNQRFNSAFF	TGTGCCAGCAATCAACGGTTTAATTCAGCTTTCTTT
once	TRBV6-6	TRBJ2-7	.	CASREQSYEQYF	TGTGCCAGCAGGGAACAAAGCTACGAGCAGTACTTC
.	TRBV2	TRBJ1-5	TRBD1	CASRDRENQPQHF	TGTGCCAGCAGAGACAGGGAAAATCAGCCCCAGCATTTT
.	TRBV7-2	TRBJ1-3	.	CASSFGHTGFGNTIYF	TGTGCCAGCAGCTTTGGCCATACAGGATTTGGAAACACCATATATTTT
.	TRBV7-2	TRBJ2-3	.	CASSPQIKRVTDTQYF	TGTGCCAGCAGCCCGCAAATTAAGCGGGTAACAGATACGCAGTATTTT
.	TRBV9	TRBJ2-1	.	CASSADLLDYEQFF	TGTGCCAGCAGCGCAGACCTACTAGACTATGAGCAGTTCTTC
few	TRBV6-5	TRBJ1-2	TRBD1	CASRGTGNYGYTF	TGTGCCAGCAGGGGGACAGGGAACTATGGCTACACCTTC
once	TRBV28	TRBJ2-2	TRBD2	CASSLRRLAVTGELFF	TGTGCCAGCAGTTTAAGGAGACTAGCGGTCACCGGGGAGCTGTTTTTT
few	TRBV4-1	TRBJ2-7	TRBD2	CASSPTGTRAYEQYF	TGCGCCAGCAGCCCTACCGGGACTAGAGCCTACGAGCAGTACTTC
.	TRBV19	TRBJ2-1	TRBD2	CASSKLAGYNEQFF	TGTGCCAGTAGTAAACTAGCGGGATACAATGAGCAGTTCTTC
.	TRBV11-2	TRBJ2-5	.	CATAGGYETQYF	TGTGCCACCGCAGGCGGTTATGAGACCCAGTACTTC
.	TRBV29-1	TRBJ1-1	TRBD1	CSVARQGMTVNTEAFF	TGCAGCGTAGCCCGACAGGGAATGACGGTGAACACTGAAGCTTTCTTT
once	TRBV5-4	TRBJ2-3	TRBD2	CASSPRLAGEDTQYF	TGTGCCAGCAGCCCGCGACTAGCGGGAGAGGATACGCAGTATTTT
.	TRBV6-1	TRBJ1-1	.	CASSEREGRGTEAFF	TGTGCCAGCAGTGAAAGGGAGGGCCGTGGCACTGAAGCTTTCTTT
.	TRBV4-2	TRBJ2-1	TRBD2	CASSQVAGTSGGSSYNEQFF	TGTGCCAGCAGCCAAGTCGCCGGGACTAGCGGGGGGAGCTCCTACAATGAGCAGTTCTTC
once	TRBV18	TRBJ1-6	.	CASSPRRIDGSPLHF	TGTGCCAGCTCACCTAGACGCATCGATGGGTCACCCCTCCACTTT
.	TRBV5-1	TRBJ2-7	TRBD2	CASSLVLSGGPKAYEQYF	TGCGCCAGCAGCTTGGTCTTATCGGGAGGGCCTAAGGCCTACGAGCAGTACTTC
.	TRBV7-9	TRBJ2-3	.	CASSLDRLTLADTQYF	TGTGCCAGCAGCCTGGACAGACTAACCCTCGCAGATACGCAGTATTTT
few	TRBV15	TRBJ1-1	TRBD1	CATGTGLNTEAFF	TGTGCCACCGGGACAGGGCTGAACACTGAAGCTTTCTTT
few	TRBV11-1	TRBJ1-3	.	CASSLTGTTGNTIYF	TGTGCCAGCAGCTTAACCGGGACTACTGGAAACACCATATATTTT
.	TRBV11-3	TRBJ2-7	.	CASSPRPFYEQYF	TGTGCCAGCAGCCCCCGACCGTTCTACGAGCAGTACTTC
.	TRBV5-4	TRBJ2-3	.	CASSSELADTQYF	TGTGCCAGCAGCTCCGAGTTAGCAGATACGCAGTATTTT
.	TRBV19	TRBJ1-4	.	CASSLPMMGDEKLFF	TGTGCCAGTAGTTTACCGATGATGGGTGATGAAAAACTGTTTTTT
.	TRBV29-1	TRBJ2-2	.	CSVESRMNTGELFF	TGCAGCGTTGAATCCCGAATGAACACCGGGGAGCTGTTTTTT
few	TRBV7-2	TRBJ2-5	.	CASSSGTGGTQYF	TGTGCCAGCAGCTCCGGGACCGGGGGGACCCAGTACTTC
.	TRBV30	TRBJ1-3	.	CAWAAGATGNTIYF	TGTGCCTGGGCCGCGGGGGCCACTGGAAACACCATATATTTT
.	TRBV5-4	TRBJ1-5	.	CASSRGGSNQPQHF	TGTGCCAGCAGCCGCGGCGGTAGCAATCAGCCCCAGCATTTT
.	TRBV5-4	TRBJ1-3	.	CASSWGNTIYF	TGTGCCAGCAGCTGGGGAAACACCATATATTTT
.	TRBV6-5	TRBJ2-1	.	CASSYGLSWNEQFF	TGTGCCAGCAGCTACGGACTGTCTTGGAATGAGCAGTTCTTC